These T cell receptor beta chains were read from a single sample in a study of blood T cell repertoires in COVID-19. Using immunoSEQ multiplex PCR, the repertoire was profiled, and TCRdb retains in-frame clones only, with some absent. The repertoire consists of roughly 150,000 clones, with roughly 84% occurring once and the leading ten covering around a sixth. The specimen sequenced was PBMCs or T cells enriched from blood (not recorded which). These receptors were collected from a man aged 55-75 years who had recovered from COVID-19. CDR3s leave out the opening cysteine and the closing phenylalanine or tryptophan. The order of the fields is CDR3 protein, V gene, D gene, J gene. D genes are given only for firm matches.

ASSLSSYEQY TRBV5-1 . TRBJ2-7
ASSYSSSSAYEQY TRBV6-6 . TRBJ2-7
ASSLAQGVLIYEQY TRBV28 TRBD1 TRBJ2-7
ASSSGQGSGNTIY TRBV5-4 TRBD1 TRBJ1-3
ASSDTTHFGTDTGELF TRBV6-1 TRBD1 TRBJ2-2
ASMGSLNTGELF TRBV2 . TRBJ2-2
ASSSLDWGSYEQY TRBV7-2 . TRBJ2-7
ASRGTGGLSSIVANEKLF TRBV6-1 TRBD1 TRBJ1-4
ASSIEASGSIYNEQF TRBV19 TRBD2 TRBJ2-1
ASRTGQGRSPLH TRBV27 TRBD1 TRBJ1-6
ASHPLAGVGETQY TRBV11-2 TRBD2 TRBJ2-5
ASSPGTMEGEQF TRBV7-2 . TRBJ2-1
SVRQGAGEQY TRBV29-1 TRBD1 TRBJ2-7
ASSSGGNYEQY TRBV7-8 . TRBJ2-7
ASSGTGGNSPLH TRBV5-1 TRBD1 TRBJ1-6
ASSSDRGRTDTQY TRBV28 TRBD1 TRBJ2-3
ASQVGQGPYSNQPQH TRBV2 . TRBJ1-5
ASSTGSDSNQPQH TRBV28 . TRBJ1-5
ASSAQTSGANNEQF TRBV7-3 TRBD2 TRBJ2-1
ASSLNSGNQPQH TRBV28 . TRBJ1-5
ASSLQGNPRDSYEQY TRBV5-1 . TRBJ2-7
ASSQDSVYEQF TRBV3-1/TRBV3-2 . TRBJ2-1
ATSRETGLNEKLF TRBV15 TRBD1 TRBJ1-4
ASSDLAGDEQY TRBV6-4 TRBD2 TRBJ2-7
ASSIPGLAQNEQF TRBV7-2 TRBD2 TRBJ2-1
ASSSSGRNTGELF TRBV6-6 TRBD2 TRBJ2-2
ASSLGDRGDEQF TRBV5-4 TRBD1 TRBJ2-1
ASSSEAGVNIQY TRBV7-6 TRBD2 TRBJ2-4
ASSPYSGAAYEQY TRBV18 TRBD2 TRBJ2-7
ASSLRWQGFSYGYT TRBV27 . TRBJ1-2
ASSPQGGPSTDTQY TRBV27 TRBD1 TRBJ2-3
ASSVGAGGIHEQY TRBV9 TRBD2 TRBJ2-7
ASSPPGQVGEKLF TRBV7-9 TRBD1 TRBJ1-4
ASSPTPLNTGELF TRBV11-3 . TRBJ2-2
ATADRGYGYT TRBV19 TRBD1 TRBJ1-2
ASSQDWIPSVRGRETQY TRBV4-2 . TRBJ2-5
ASSLGGRVGNQPQH TRBV7-8 . TRBJ1-5
ASSLAGTNNSPLH TRBV28 . TRBJ1-6
ASSLRDLHYEQY TRBV7-9 . TRBJ2-7
ASSKGRKSSGGRGWRETQY TRBV21-1 . TRBJ2-5
ASTGGLTKGYT TRBV6-5 . TRBJ1-2
ASKQPASGQETQY TRBV28 . TRBJ2-5
ASSIGVQGQPQH TRBV19 . TRBJ1-5
ASSAGQGEGYT TRBV9 TRBD1 TRBJ1-2